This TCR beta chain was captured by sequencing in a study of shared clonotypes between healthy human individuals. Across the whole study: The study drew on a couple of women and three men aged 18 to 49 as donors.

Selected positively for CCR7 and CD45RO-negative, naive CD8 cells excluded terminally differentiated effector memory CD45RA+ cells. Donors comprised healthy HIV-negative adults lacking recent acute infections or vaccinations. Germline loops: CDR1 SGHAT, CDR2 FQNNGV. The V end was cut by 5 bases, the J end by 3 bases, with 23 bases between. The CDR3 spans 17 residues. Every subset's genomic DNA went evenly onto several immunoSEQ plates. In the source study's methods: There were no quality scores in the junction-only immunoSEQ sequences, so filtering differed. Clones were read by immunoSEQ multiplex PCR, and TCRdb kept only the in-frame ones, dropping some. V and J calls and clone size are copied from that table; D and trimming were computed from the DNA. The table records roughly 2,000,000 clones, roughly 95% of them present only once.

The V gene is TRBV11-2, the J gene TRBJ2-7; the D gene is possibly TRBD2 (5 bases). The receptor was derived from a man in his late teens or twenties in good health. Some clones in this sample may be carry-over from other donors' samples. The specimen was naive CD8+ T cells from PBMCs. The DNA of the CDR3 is TGTGCCAGCAGCCAGAGGGCATCGGAATGGCTGAACTACGAGCAGTACTTC. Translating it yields CASSQRASEWLNYEQYF.